The TCR beta chain under discussion was sequenced for a study of metastatic and nonmetastatic thyroid tumors. On the study more broadly: Where malignant and benign thyroid patients were concerned, repertoires were compared across blood and tumor or nodule tissue. Study conclusions and caveats: Significantly greater TCR beta diversity was reportedly found in malignant thyroid tumors than in benign nodules (in blood and tumor).

Details on this clone: What it recognizes is unknown. One end of the junction varies from germline; a read error may be responsible.

Original processing notes: What underpinned the distant-metastasis classifier for papillary thyroid cancer was the set of CDR3 differences across clinicopathological groups. TCRdb called clones again from the PCR reads with MiXCR. What appears here as the V and J calls and clone size reflects TCRdb's work, not the paper's. The sample yields roughly 83,000 clones, more than 12% seen once. None of the patients had undergone any treatment ahead of thyroid surgery. The CDR3 totals 18 residues. Germline V gives CDR1 SGHTA, CDR2 FQGNSA. This sequence originates from a female donor with papillary thyroid cancer or a benign thyroid nodule (not recorded which). Some clones in this sample may be carry-over from other donors' samples. The chain is built from TRBV7-2 and TRBJ2-7; 11 bases fit TRBD2. Sequencing used blood. In nucleotides, the CDR3 is TGTGCCAGCAGCTTAGCCGGGACTAGCGGTGGGGCCAGCTACGAGCATTACTTC. It encodes CASSLAGTSGGASYEHYF.